Reported below is one T cell receptor (beta chain). The data stem from a study of blood T cell repertoires in COVID-19. Study background: Material from acute and convalescent COVID-19 was sourced from the United States, Italy and Spain.

Data came from immunoSEQ multiplex PCR; TCRdb stores just in-frame clones and leaves some out. The sample has about 40,000 clones, nearly 90% seen once. The V and J ends lost 5 bases and 5 bases, in that order; junction bases with no gene match: 8. Germline CDR1 and CDR2: MNHEY and SMNVEV (reference sequence). The CDR3 totals 15 residues. The sequence came from a human donor in a cohort sampled during active COVID-19. The sequenced sample consisted of peripheral blood. J is TRBJ2-1 and V is TRBV27; TRBD2 aligns across 8 bases. DNA of the CDR3: TGTGCCAGCAGTACCGGACTAGCCGGGAACAATGAGCAGTTCTTC. This codes for CASSTGLAGNNEQFF.